One sample yielded the 15 T cell receptor beta chains listed below, sequenced in a study of T cells after yellow fever vaccination. TCRdb re-derived calls from the 5' RACE reads in MiXCR, one entry per CDR3 protein. This table holds roughly 500,000 distinct CDR3 sequences, over 15% found once. The input for sequencing was PBMCs, taken 15 days after the yellow fever booster vaccination. The source is a man aged 30-40 years who received the YFV17D yellow fever vaccine.

The chain joins TRBV2 to TRBJ2-5, with no clear D. Germline V gene lookup returns CDR1 SNHLY and CDR2 FYNNEI. The germline V and J ends were trimmed by 5 bases and 9 bases, with 13 bases remaining between them. The CDR3 is 12 amino acids. The chain's CDR3 is CASSIVLRSQYF. Here the CDR3 DNA reads TGTGCCAGCAGTATCGTCCTTAGGTCCCAGTACTTC.

This clonotype was observed a handful of times. The rearrangement joins TRBV4-1 to TRBJ2-2; D is uncertain. The length of the CDR3 is 14 residues. The germline V and J ends were trimmed by 4 bases and 4 bases, with 10 bases remaining between them. In germline, CDR1 is MGHRA, CDR2 YSYEKL. For the CDR3, the DNA is TGCGCCAGCAGCCTTTGGACGTCCACCGGGGAGCTGTTTTTT. The encoded protein is CASSLWTSTGELFF.

The rearrangement links TRBV6-5 to TRBJ1-5; D remains unclear. V was trimmed by 0 bases and J by 5 bases, leaving 5 bases between them. The germline gives CDR1 MNHEY, CDR2 SVGAGI. The CDR3 contains 13 residues. CDR3 DNA: TGTGCCAGCAGTTACTCAGGGTATCAGCCCCAGCATTTT. Amino acid sequence: CASSYSGYQPQHF.

This clonotype was observed a few times. V is TRBV6-2 or TRBV6-3 and J is TRBJ2-1; 13 bases line up with TRBD2. This CDR3 is built from 16 residues. CDR1 is MNHEY and CDR2 is SVGEGT in the germline V gene. Trimming cost V 5 bases and J 7 bases; bases outside gene matches: 8. CDR3 sequence reads: CASSLPGTSGKNEQFF. The CDR3 DNA follows: TGTGCCAGCAGTCTTCCCGGGACTAGCGGGAAAAATGAGCAGTTCTTC.

This clonotype was counted a few times. The chain couples TRBV5-1 to TRBJ2-7; TRBD2 matches 7 bases. Germline V gene data show CDR1 as SGHRS and CDR2 as YFSETQ. The CDR3 is 15 amino acids. The V gene end was trimmed by 3 bases and the J gene end by 3 bases; junction bases not matched to a gene: 9. CDR3 protein: CASSWEGGPGYEQYF. The CDR3 nucleotides read TGCGCCAGCAGCTGGGAGGGAGGGCCCGGCTACGAGCAGTACTTC. The whole variable domain, remainder taken from reference TRBV5-1 and TRBJ2-7, is KAGVTQTPRYLIKTRGQQVTLSCSPISGHRSVSWYQQTPGQGLQFLFEYFSETQRNKGNFPGRFSGRQFSNSRSEMNVSTLELGDSALYLCASSWEGGPGYEQYFGPGTRLTVT.

This chain uses TRBV4-1 with TRBJ2-7; D gene unclear. V shed 4 bases and J shed 7 bases, with 14 bases lying between them. CDR1 MGHRA and CDR2 YSYEKL come from the germline V gene. The CDR3 sequence is 13 residues long. DNA of the CDR3: TGCGCCAGCAGCCCATCCAAAGGGCGGGAGCAGTACTTC. Its protein product is CASSPSKGREQYF.

The chain recombines TRBV20-1 with TRBJ1-3, with D perhaps TRBD1 (5 bases). Germline CDR1 DFQATT, CDR2 SNEGSKA (reference sequence). The CDR3 is made up of 17 amino acids. The germline V and J ends were trimmed by 0 bases and 1 base, with 16 bases remaining between them. CDR3 sequence: CSARDRSREGSGNTIYF. The CDR3 DNA reads as TGCAGTGCTAGAGATCGTTCCAGGGAGGGATCTGGAAACACCATATATTTT.

This clonotype has a count of ten or more. The chain couples TRBV20-1 to TRBJ2-3; D possibly corresponds to TRBD2 (5 bases). V was pared by 2 bases and J by 6 bases, with 6 bases between. Germline V gene lookup returns CDR1 DFQATT and CDR2 SNEGSKA (reference sequence). The CDR3 runs to 11 residues. The CDR3 DNA sequence: TGCAGTGCTAGACGAGGGGATACGCAGTATTTT. Translated: CSARRGDTQYF.

The sample holds many counts of this clonotype. The rearrangement uses TRBV10-2 and TRBJ2-7; unclear D gene. Trimming cost V 2 bases and J 7 bases, with 6 bases left between them. Germline V gene lookup returns CDR1 WSHSY and CDR2 SAAADI. There are 11 residues in the CDR3. The CDR3 loop is CASSEGREQYF. Written as DNA, the CDR3 is TGCGCCAGCAGTGAGGGCAGGGAGCAGTACTTC.

This clonotype was seen more than once but under ten times. As DNA, the CDR3 is TGTGCCAGCACCAACATAGCGGGTTCCTACAATGAGCAGTTCTTC. Residues: CASTNIAGSYNEQFF. The chain combines TRBV12-3 or TRBV12-4 with TRBJ2-1, with 7 bases fitting TRBD2. This CDR3 has 15 amino acids. J was trimmed by 1 base and V by 7 bases; bases with no gene match: 7.

This clonotype was detected only a few times. This chain uses TRBV11-3 with TRBJ2-3; D gene unclear. The V gene lost 3 bases and the J gene lost 3 bases, with 7 bases spanning the gap. The CDR3 has 13 amino acids. Germline V gene lookup returns CDR1 SGHNT and CDR2 YENEEA. CDR3 nucleotides: TGTGCCAGCAGCTTTGGTGTGACAGATACGCAGTATTTT. Encoded protein: CASSFGVTDTQYF.

The chain is built from TRBV18 and TRBJ2-7; 11 bases map to TRBD2. V shed 2 bases and J 4 bases; nucleotides not matched to a gene: 4. Germline values: CDR1 KGHSH, CDR2 LQKENI. The CDR3 covers 15 residues. The CDR3 protein is CASSPGLAGNYEQYF. The DNA of the CDR3 is TGTGCCAGCTCACCAGGACTAGCGGGCAATTACGAGCAGTACTTC.

V and J are TRBV5-4 and TRBJ2-1; D unresolved. There are 12 residues in the CDR3. The germline CDR1 and CDR2 sequences are SGHNT and YYREEE (reference sequence). The V gene lost 4 bases and the J gene lost 3 bases, with 5 bases spanning the gap. This CDR3 is CASSTDYNEQFF. In DNA, the CDR3 is TGTGCCAGCAGCACCGACTACAATGAGCAGTTCTTC.

This clonotype has a handful of counts. The rearrangement links TRBV6-2 or TRBV6-3 to TRBJ2-1; D gene uncertain. The CDR3 contains 13 residues. Germline CDR1 is MNHEY and CDR2 is SVGEGT. The V end lost 6 bases, the J end lost 0 bases, and 6 bases lay between the germline ends. The CDR3 is CASRWGSYNEQFF. CDR3 sequence (DNA): TGTGCCAGCAGATGGGGCTCCTACAATGAGCAGTTCTTC.

This sequence joins TRBV3-1 and TRBJ1-6, with a tentative D call TRBD1 (5 bases). CDR1 and CDR2 (germline): LGHDT, YNNKEL (reference sequence). Trimming removed 0 bases from V and 7 bases from J, with 7 bases in between. This CDR3 is 14 amino acids long. The CDR3 DNA reads as TGTGCCAGCAGCCAAGATTGGGGGAATTCACCCCTCCACTTT. Amino acids: CASSQDWGNSPLHF.